Listed below are T cell receptor beta chains from one sample, sequenced in a study of T cell responses to AZD1222 COVID-19 vaccine. The method was immunoSEQ multiplex PCR; TCRdb's version includes in-frame clones alone and lacks a portion of them. Altogether 100,000 to 150,000 clones are present, 85% to 95% being singletons, with the ten largest covering about 5%. The sequenced sample was peripheral blood, obtained on day 0 of AZD1222 vaccination. The origin of the receptors is an adult in good health. Both conserved end residues are part of each CDR3. D genes are given only for firm matches. Clone size is shown for a subset of rows, as once, few, many or a class of expanded clone.

V gene,D gene,J gene,clone size,CDR3 protein,CDR3 DNA
TRBV30,-,TRBJ1-1,-,CAWSVPGPGTEAFF,TGTGCCTGGAGCGTACCGGGCCCGGGAACTGAAGCTTTCTTT
TRBV3-1/TRBV3-2,TRBD1,TRBJ1-5,-,CASSHGTGDQPQHF,TGTGCCAGCAGCCATGGGACAGGGGACCAGCCCCAGCATTTT
TRBV10-3,TRBD2,TRBJ2-2,-,CAIHQGEGTNTGELFF,TGTGCCATCCACCAAGGGGAGGGGACGAACACCGGGGAGCTGTTTTTT
TRBV10-3,TRBD1,TRBJ1-6,-,CANQGQVDSPLHF,TGTGCCAATCAGGGACAGGTAGATTCACCCCTCCACTTT
TRBV5-4,TRBD1,TRBJ2-7,-,CASSLGGQVYEQYF,TGTGCCAGCAGCTTGGGAGGACAGGTCTACGAGCAGTACTTC
TRBV5-4,-,TRBJ2-2,-,CAISGPGELFF,TGTGCCATAAGTGGGCCGGGGGAGCTGTTTTTT
TRBV30,-,TRBJ1-1,-,CAWSMPGRLNTEAFF,TGTGCCTGGAGTATGCCGGGACGGCTGAACACTGAAGCTTTCTTT
TRBV30,-,TRBJ1-2,once,CAWRTKQGRGYDYTF,TGTGCCTGGAGGACCAAACAGGGACGAGGGTATGACTACACCTTC
TRBV7-9,TRBD1,TRBJ2-3,few,CASSQGQAPGTDTQYF,TGTGCCAGCAGCCAGGGACAGGCCCCCGGGACAGATACGCAGTATTTT
TRBV21-1,-,TRBJ2-1,-,CASSLLPGISGNEQFF,TGTGCCAGCAGCCTCCTCCCGGGTATTAGCGGGAATGAGCAGTTCTTC
TRBV10-3,TRBD1,TRBJ1-1,-,CAISEGTGDTEAFF,TGTGCCATCAGTGAGGGGACAGGGGACACTGAAGCTTTCTTT
TRBV11-2,TRBD2,TRBJ2-7,-,CASSLASGVRRSEQYF,TGTGCCAGCAGCTTGGCTAGCGGGGTCCGGCGGTCCGAGCAGTACTTC
TRBV6-2/TRBV6-3,-,TRBJ2-2,-,CASSYLAAGGELFF,TGTGCCAGCAGTTACTTGGCCGCGGGCGGGGAGCTGTTTTTT
TRBV5-1,TRBD2,TRBJ2-2,-,CASSLAGTSYAGELFF,TGCGCCAGCAGCTTGGCCGGGACTAGCTACGCCGGGGAGCTGTTTTTT
TRBV5-4,-,TRBJ2-7,-,CASSSDRPYEQYF,TGTGCCAGCAGCTCGGACCGACCCTACGAGCAGTACTTC
TRBV9,TRBD1,TRBJ2-7,once,CASSAGQGRYEQYF,TGTGCCAGCAGCGCGGGACAGGGAAGATACGAGCAGTACTTC
TRBV10-1,-,TRBJ2-5,-,CASSAGSGAQYF,TGCGCCAGCAGTGCAGGGTCAGGGGCCCAGTACTTC
TRBV9,-,TRBJ2-2,-,CASSATQNPGELFF,TGTGCCAGCAGCGCCACGCAGAATCCCGGGGAGCTGTTTTTT
TRBV28,-,TRBJ2-1,once,CASREWAGIDNEQFF,TGTGCCAGCAGGGAGTGGGCGGGGATCGACAATGAGCAGTTCTTC
TRBV19,TRBD1,TRBJ2-7,-,CASMGQTYEQYF,TGTGCCAGTATGGGACAGACCTACGAGCAGTACTTC
TRBV5-4,-,TRBJ2-3,-,CASSTVDSTDTQYF,TGTGCCAGCAGCACCGTGGACAGCACAGATACGCAGTATTTT
TRBV27,-,TRBJ2-1,-,CASSFRVDEQFF,TGTGCCAGCAGTTTTAGAGTAGATGAGCAGTTCTTC
TRBV4-2,-,TRBJ1-1,-,CASSRPPGLQNTEAFF,TGTGCCAGCAGCCGGCCCCCGGGACTGCAGAACACTGAAGCTTTCTTT
TRBV7-3,TRBD2,TRBJ2-3,once,CASSSGLAGDPGTDTQYF,TGTGCCAGCAGCTCAGGACTAGCGGGAGACCCTGGCACAGATACGCAGTATTTT
TRBV12-3/TRBV12-4,-,TRBJ1-2,-,CASSQGGLYGYTF,TGTGCCAGCAGTCAAGGGGGGTTATATGGCTACACCTTC
TRBV5-4,-,TRBJ2-3,-,CAPLSANSTGGTDTQYF,TGTGCCCCCCTCTCCGCCAACTCAACCGGGGGCACAGATACGCAGTATTTT
TRBV10-1,-,TRBJ2-2,once,CASSESRGTGELFF,TGCGCCAGCAGTGAGTCTCGAGGGACCGGGGAGCTGTTTTTT
TRBV9,-,TRBJ1-5,-,CASSVEGNVDQPQHF,TGTGCCAGCAGCGTAGAGGGGAATGTGGATCAGCCCCAGCATTTT
TRBV9,-,TRBJ1-2,few,CASSVVGGYGYTF,TGTGCCAGCAGCGTAGTGGGGGGATATGGCTACACCTTC
TRBV6-5,TRBD1,TRBJ2-1,-,CASRPTGNPYNEQFF,TGTGCCAGCAGGCCGACAGGGAACCCGTACAATGAGCAGTTCTTC
TRBV7-2,-,TRBJ2-1,few,CASSPQGAGVYNEQFF,TGTGCCAGCAGCCCGCAGGGGGCGGGGGTATACAATGAGCAGTTCTTC
TRBV6-5,TRBD1,TRBJ1-6,-,CASSSGQGGSPLHF,TGTGCCAGCAGTTCAGGACAGGGGGGTTCACCCCTCCACTTT
TRBV6-5,-,TRBJ1-3,-,CASSVGGPWYTIYF,TGTGCCAGCAGCGTGGGGGGCCCATGGTACACCATATATTTT
TRBV3-1/TRBV3-2,TRBD1,TRBJ1-6,once,CASSRQGMDSPLHF,TGTGCCAGCAGCCGACAGGGAATGGATTCACCCCTCCACTTT
TRBV5-4,-,TRBJ1-4,-,CASSYRSEVPNEKLFF,TGTGCCAGCAGCTATCGCTCAGAAGTCCCCAATGAAAAACTGTTTTTT
TRBV30,TRBD2,TRBJ2-3,-,CAWSPGLAGSTDTQYF,TGTGCCTGGAGCCCTGGGCTAGCGGGGAGCACAGATACGCAGTATTTT
TRBV20-1,-,TRBJ1-3,-,CSASLGSSGNTIYF,TGCAGTGCTAGTCTGGGTAGCTCTGGAAACACCATATATTTT
TRBV6-2/TRBV6-3,-,TRBJ2-7,-,CASSYSPGSFTYEQYF,TGTGCCAGCAGTTATTCCCCTGGTTCTTTTACCTACGAGCAGTACTTC
TRBV5-1,-,TRBJ2-3,-,CAGQRDGSSTDTQYF,TGCGCCGGACAGCGTGACGGTTCTAGCACAGATACGCAGTATTTT
TRBV27,TRBD1,TRBJ2-7,-,CASSFLKAGQGRNEQYF,TGTGCCAGCAGTTTCCTTAAAGCGGGACAGGGGAGGAACGAGCAGTACTTC
TRBV30,-,TRBJ1-1,-,CAWSVLTATEAFF,TGTGCCTGGAGTGTACTGACGGCCACTGAAGCTTTCTTT
TRBV4-1,-,TRBJ2-1,few,CASSQGAGRSNEQFF,TGCGCCAGCAGCCAAGGGGCAGGAAGGAGCAATGAGCAGTTCTTC
TRBV5-5,-,TRBJ1-3,-,CASTMYASVSSGNTIYF,TGTGCCAGCACCATGTACGCAAGCGTTAGTTCTGGAAACACCATATATTTT
TRBV10-3,TRBD1,TRBJ1-2,-,CAISVPTGQGNYGYTF,TGTGCCATCAGTGTCCCAACGGGACAGGGGAACTATGGCTACACCTTC
TRBV5-4,-,TRBJ2-5,-,CASSFAGSETQYF,TGTGCCAGCAGCTTTGCGGGATCAGAGACCCAGTACTTC
TRBV10-2,TRBD1,TRBJ1-1,-,CASSEVRAGGPNTEAFF,TGCGCCAGCAGTGAGGTCCGGGCAGGGGGGCCGAACACTGAAGCTTTCTTT
TRBV30,TRBD2,TRBJ2-7,-,CAWSPTSVIYEQYF,TGTGCCTGGAGTCCGACTAGCGTCATCTACGAGCAGTACTTC
TRBV25-1,-,TRBJ1-1,-,CASIGSLSTGEAFF,TGTGCCAGCATAGGTTCACTTTCTACAGGTGAAGCTTTCTTT
TRBV19,TRBD1,TRBJ1-4,-,CASTVGTGDEKLFF,TGTGCCAGTACCGTGGGGACAGGGGATGAAAAACTGTTTTTT
TRBV6-5,TRBD1,TRBJ2-5,-,CASSYNQRQGIETQYF,TGTGCCAGCAGTTACAACCAAAGACAGGGGATCGAGACCCAGTACTTC
TRBV7-7,-,TRBJ2-5,-,CASSLSGGLQETQYF,TGTGCCAGCAGCCTCTCCGGGGGCCTACAAGAGACCCAGTACTTC
TRBV6-1,TRBD1,TRBJ1-2,-,CASSDWTGGYGYTF,TGTGCCAGCAGTGATTGGACAGGGGGCTATGGCTACACCTTC
TRBV12-3/TRBV12-4,-,TRBJ1-1,few,CASENTEAFF,TGTGCCAGCGAGAACACTGAAGCTTTCTTT
TRBV27,-,TRBJ2-1,-,CASKWGDSYNEQFF,TGTGCCAGTAAGTGGGGGGACTCCTACAATGAGCAGTTCTTC
TRBV29-1,-,TRBJ2-6,-,CSAPLSGANVLTF,TGCAGCGCCCCACTCTCTGGGGCCAACGTCCTGACTTTC
TRBV12-5,-,TRBJ2-2,-,CASGPGDGPGELFF,TGTGCTAGTGGCCCCGGAGATGGGCCCGGGGAGCTGTTTTTT
TRBV5-1,TRBD2,TRBJ2-1,-,CASSLGLLTGPGGDEQFF,TGCGCCAGCAGCTTGGGCCTTCTAACAGGGCCCGGGGGGGATGAGCAGTTCTTC